Described below is a single TCR beta chain sequence and its context. The sample originates from a study of blood T cell repertoires in COVID-19. The overall study: T cells, B-cell-depleted T cells, or PBMCs provided the cDNA or gDNA that served as material.

In the source study's methods: Counts of nucleated cells, estimated from reference gene primer amplification, were obtained. Assay used: immunoSEQ multiplex PCR; TCRdb lists only in-frame clones, some missing. That table is the source of V, J and clone size, and D and trimming were worked out from the DNA. This sample yields some 300,000 clones, of which roughly 89% are seen a single time; approximately 4% belongs to the top ten. Across roughly 25 US areas, participants ranged in age from roughly 18 to 89 years. Participant-reported clinical history was the basis for cohort assignment. The sequence was collected from a woman aged 18-30 years with acute COVID-19. Material: PBMCs or T cells enriched from blood (not recorded which).

The CDR3 bases are TGTGCCAGCAGTTTAACCATGGACAGCGCGCACACCGGGGAGCTGTTTTTT. Translated: CASSLTMDSAHTGELFF. The V gene is TRBV27, the J gene TRBJ2-2; weak D call: TRBD1 (6 bases). The germline CDR1 and CDR2 sequences are MNHEY and SMNVEV (reference sequence). The CDR3 runs to 17 residues. Between the trimmed V and J ends, which lost 2 bases and 3 bases, there was a span of 16 bases.